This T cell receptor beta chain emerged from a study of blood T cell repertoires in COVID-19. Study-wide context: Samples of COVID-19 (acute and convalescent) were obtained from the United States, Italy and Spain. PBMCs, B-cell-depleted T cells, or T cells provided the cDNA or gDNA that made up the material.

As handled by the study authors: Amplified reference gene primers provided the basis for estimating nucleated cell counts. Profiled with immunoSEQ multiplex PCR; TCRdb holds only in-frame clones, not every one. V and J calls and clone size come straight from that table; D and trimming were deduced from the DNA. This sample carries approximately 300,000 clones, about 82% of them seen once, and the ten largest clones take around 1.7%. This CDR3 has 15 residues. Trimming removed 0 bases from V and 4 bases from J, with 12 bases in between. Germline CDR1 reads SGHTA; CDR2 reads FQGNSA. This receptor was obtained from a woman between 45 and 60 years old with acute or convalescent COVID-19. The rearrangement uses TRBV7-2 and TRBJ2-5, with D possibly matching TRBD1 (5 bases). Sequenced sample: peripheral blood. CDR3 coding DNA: TGTGCCAGCAGCTTAGCTCAGGGTTTCCGAGAGACCCAGTACTTC. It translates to CASSLAQGFRETQYF. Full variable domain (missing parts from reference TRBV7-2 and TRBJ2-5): GAGVSQSPSNKVTEKGKDVELRCDPISGHTALYWYRQSLGQGLEFLIYFQGNSAPDKSGLPSDRFSAERTGGSVSTLTIQRTQQEDSAVYLCASSLAQGFRETQYFGPGTRLLVL.